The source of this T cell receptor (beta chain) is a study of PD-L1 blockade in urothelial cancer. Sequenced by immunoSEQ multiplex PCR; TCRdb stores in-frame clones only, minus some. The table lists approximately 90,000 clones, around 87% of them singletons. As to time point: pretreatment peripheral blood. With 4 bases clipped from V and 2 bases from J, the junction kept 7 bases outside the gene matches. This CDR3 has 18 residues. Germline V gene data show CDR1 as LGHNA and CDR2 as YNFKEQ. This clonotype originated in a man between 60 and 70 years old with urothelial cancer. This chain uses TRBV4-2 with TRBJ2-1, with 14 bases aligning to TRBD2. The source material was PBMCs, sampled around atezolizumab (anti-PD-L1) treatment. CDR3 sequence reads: CASSLGTSGSLAYNEQFF. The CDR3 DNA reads TGTGCCAGCAGCCTCGGGACTAGCGGGAGTCTCGCCTACAATGAGCAGTTCTTC.